This T cell receptor beta chain came from a study of identical twins. This clonotype was observed a few times. The CDR3 has 24 amino acids. The V gene end was trimmed by 3 bases and the J gene end by 2 bases; junction bases not matched to a gene: 31. TCRdb reprocessed the 5' RACE reads with MiXCR, giving one entry per CDR3 protein. The sample records roughly 230,000 distinct CDR3 sequences, roughly 8% being singletons. This sample was also put to use in a study of yellow fever vaccine responses in identical twins.

This receptor was taken from a young woman in good health. V is TRBV7-1 and J is TRBJ2-3; TRBD2 agrees at 8 bases. TRBV7-1 is labeled an ORF, and its function is uncertain. The sequencing sample was made of CD8+ T cells sorted from blood. CDR3 nucleotides: TGTGCCAGCAGCTCCCCGGTCGACAAAGACCCCTTAGCGGGACCCATTCCTTACACAGATACGCAGTATTTT. It codes for CASSSPVDKDPLAGPIPYTDTQYF.